These T cell receptor beta chains were read from a single sample in a study of CD8 T cells in ankylosing spondylitis. Via MiXCR, TCRdb re-called the 5' RACE reads, giving one row per CDR3 protein. The table lists roughly 400,000 distinct CDR3 sequences, approximately 20% of them singletons. The specimen sequenced was blood, either unsorted or a sorted T cell fraction (not recorded which). Receptors were obtained from a male donor with ankylosing spondylitis. CDR3s include the opening cysteine and the closing phenylalanine or tryptophan. The order of the fields is clone size, V gene, J gene, D gene, CDR3 protein, CDR3 DNA. A D gene is named only where the DNA matches it firmly. Expanded clones get a size class; other rows say once, few or many, or leave the size out.

abundance: many; v_gene: TRBV29-1; j_gene: TRBJ2-1; d_gene: .; CDR3aa: CSVGPGRQNEQFF; CDR3nt: TGCAGCGTTGGTCCGGGGCGCCAGAATGAGCAGTTCTTC
abundance: .; v_gene: TRBV5-1; j_gene: TRBJ2-5; d_gene: .; CDR3aa: CASSFWGIQETQYF; CDR3nt: TGCGCCAGCAGCTTTTGGGGAATCCAAGAGACCCAGTACTTC
abundance: .; v_gene: TRBV5-1; j_gene: TRBJ2-7; d_gene: TRBD2; CDR3aa: CASSWLAGEREQYF; CDR3nt: TGCGCCAGCAGCTGGTTAGCGGGAGAGCGCGAGCAGTACTTC
abundance: .; v_gene: TRBV4-1; j_gene: TRBJ1-5; d_gene: .; CDR3aa: CASSQVGGRVRGNQPQHF; CDR3nt: TGCGCCAGCAGCCAAGTCGGCGGAAGGGTTAGGGGCAATCAGCCCCAGCATTTT
abundance: .; v_gene: TRBV30; j_gene: TRBJ2-3; d_gene: TRBD2; CDR3aa: CAWRVAGATDTQYF; CDR3nt: TGTGCCTGGAGGGTAGCGGGGGCCACAGATACGCAGTATTTT
abundance: .; v_gene: TRBV28; j_gene: TRBJ2-7; d_gene: .; CDR3aa: CASSLTSRGGYF; CDR3nt: TGTGCCAGCAGTTTAACGTCCAGGGGAGGGTACTTC
abundance: .; v_gene: TRBV10-3; j_gene: TRBJ2-3; d_gene: .; CDR3aa: CAISESGDTQYF; CDR3nt: TGTGCCATCAGTGAAAGCGGGGATACGCAGTATTTT
abundance: .; v_gene: TRBV5-1; j_gene: TRBJ2-5; d_gene: TRBD2; CDR3aa: CASRVIAGGGETQYF; CDR3nt: TGCGCCAGCAGAGTGATAGCGGGAGGTGGTGAGACCCAGTACTTC
abundance: few; v_gene: TRBV20-1; j_gene: TRBJ2-3; d_gene: TRBD1; CDR3aa: CSASSTGVSDTQYF; CDR3nt: TGCAGTGCTTCAAGTACAGGGGTATCGGATACGCAGTATTTT
abundance: .; v_gene: TRBV5-1; j_gene: TRBJ2-3; d_gene: TRBD2; CDR3aa: CASSPGREADTQYF; CDR3nt: TGCGCCAGCAGCCCGGGACGGGAGGCAGATACGCAGTATTTT
abundance: once; v_gene: TRBV21-1; j_gene: TRBJ1-5; d_gene: .; CDR3aa: CASSGDQPQHF; CDR3nt: TGTGCCAGCAGCGGGGATCAGCCCCAGCATTTT
abundance: .; v_gene: TRBV2; j_gene: TRBJ1-5; d_gene: .; CDR3aa: CASSEPASAEHF; CDR3nt: TGTGCCAGCAGTGAACCTGCATCAGCGGAGCATTTT
abundance: few; v_gene: TRBV5-1; j_gene: TRBJ2-7; d_gene: TRBD1; CDR3aa: CASSSLTGTGTHEQYF; CDR3nt: TGCGCCAGCAGCTCCCTAACCGGGACAGGGACCCACGAGCAGTACTTC
abundance: once; v_gene: TRBV28; j_gene: TRBJ2-3; d_gene: .; CDR3aa: CASSLAPGVYTQYF; CDR3nt: TGTGCCAGCAGTTTAGCCCCCGGGGTCTATACGCAGTATTTT
abundance: few; v_gene: TRBV28; j_gene: TRBJ2-3; d_gene: .; CDR3aa: CATGDYRRADTQYF; CDR3nt: TGTGCCACCGGGGATTATAGGAGGGCAGATACGCAGTATTTT
abundance: few; v_gene: TRBV20-1; j_gene: TRBJ2-1; d_gene: TRBD2; CDR3aa: CSARDYFRLAVRDEQFF; CDR3nt: TGCAGTGCTAGAGATTATTTTAGGCTAGCGGTTAGAGATGAGCAGTTCTTC
abundance: .; v_gene: TRBV20-1; j_gene: TRBJ2-7; d_gene: .; CDR3aa: CSAHSGHGAPYEQYF; CDR3nt: TGCAGTGCTCATTCGGGCCACGGGGCCCCCTACGAGCAGTACTTC
abundance: few; v_gene: TRBV28; j_gene: TRBJ2-3; d_gene: TRBD2; CDR3aa: CASSSASGAGVDTQYF; CDR3nt: TGTGCCAGCAGTAGCGCTAGCGGGGCCGGGGTAGATACGCAGTATTTT
abundance: .; v_gene: TRBV11-2; j_gene: TRBJ2-1; d_gene: .; CDR3aa: CASSLGRFNEQFF; CDR3nt: TGTGCCAGCAGCTTAGGTCGGTTTAATGAGCAGTTCTTC
abundance: .; v_gene: TRBV30; j_gene: TRBJ1-1; d_gene: .; CDR3aa: CALQRSKTEAFF; CDR3nt: TGTGCCTTACAGAGGTCTAAAACTGAAGCTTTCTTT
abundance: .; v_gene: TRBV6-6; j_gene: TRBJ2-5; d_gene: .; CDR3aa: CASRYLQETQYF; CDR3nt: TGTGCCAGCAGATACCTCCAAGAGACCCAGTACTTC
abundance: .; v_gene: TRBV20-1; j_gene: TRBJ2-7; d_gene: TRBD1; CDR3aa: CSGNSFPGQGVIQQYF; CDR3nt: TGCAGTGGCAATTCGTTTCCGGGACAGGGGGTAATACAGCAGTACTTC
abundance: few; v_gene: TRBV5-1; j_gene: TRBJ2-1; d_gene: .; CDR3aa: CASFQDSSYNEQFF; CDR3nt: TGCGCCAGCTTCCAGGACAGCTCCTACAATGAGCAGTTCTTC